These 17 T cell receptor beta chains originate from one sample sequenced in a study of T cell changes during pregnancy in multiple sclerosis. Profiled with immunoSEQ multiplex PCR; TCRdb holds only in-frame clones, not every one. The data contain approximately 28,000 clones, roughly nine tenths of them singletons. The source was CD8+ T cells from peripheral blood mononuclear cells, collected in the second trimester of pregnancy. All receptors derive from a female donor with multiple sclerosis, enrolled in a pregnancy study.

The chain links TRBV18 to TRBJ2-7; TRBD1 matches at 7 bases. CDR3 size: 13 residues. Looked up from germline, CDR1 is KGHSH and CDR2 is LQKENI. Losses at the gene ends were 8 bases for V and 7 bases for J; bases not matched to a gene: 11. CDR3 DNA sequence: TGTGCCAGCGCTCCGGGACAGTCTGAAGAGCAGTACTTC. Protein sequence: CASAPGQSEEQYF.

The gene calls are TRBV12-2 and TRBJ2-1; whether TRBD1, the table's D call, matches the DNA was not checked. TRBV12-2 is a recognized pseudogene. CDR3 size: 16 residues. CDR3 DNA: TGTGCAAGTCGCGAGCTCAGGGGGCCGAGGGACAATGAGCAGTTCTTC. Translating gives CASRELRGPRDNEQFF.

V is TRBV5-1 and J is TRBJ2-7; D ambiguous. Trimming took 0 bases from V and 2 from J, leaving 15 bases between them. From germline, CDR1 is SGHRS and CDR2 YFSETQ. This CDR3 region has 16 residues. The CDR3 coding sequence is TGCGCCAGCAGCTTGGCCGTTGGGCAGGCCGCCTACGAGCAGTACTTC. Translated: CASSLAVGQAAYEQYF.

The chain has TRBV7-9 and TRBJ2-7; D unresolved. The V gene lost 3 bases and the J gene lost 0 bases, with 12 bases spanning the gap. This CDR3 contains 15 residues. Germline CDR1 reads SEHNR; CDR2 reads FQNEAQ (reference sequence). This chain's CDR3 is CASSLLPDSSYEQYF. The CDR3 DNA reads TGTGCCAGCAGCTTGCTTCCTGATAGCTCCTACGAGCAGTACTTC.

Of note for this clone: The sample carries other DNA sequences with the same CDR3. The chain employs TRBV6-5 and TRBJ2-5, with 11 bases fitting TRBD2. Germline CDR1 reads MNHEY; CDR2 reads SVGAGI. The CDR3 totals 13 residues. The J segment lost 9 bases and the V segment lost 6 bases, leaving 6 bases of the junction unmatched. Here the CDR3 reads CASRTSGIGAQYF. DNA for the CDR3: TGTGCCAGCAGGACTAGCGGGATAGGGGCCCAGTACTTC.

The chain is built from TRBV7-2 and TRBJ2-1; a weak D match, TRBD2 (6 bases). The V gene's germline CDR1 is SGHTA and CDR2 FQGNSA. The CDR3 length is 13 residues. Deletions cut 10 bases from V and 8 bases from J, with 18 bases between. The chain's CDR3 is CATTVRGGDEQFF. The CDR3 region has the DNA TGTGCCACCACCGTCCGGGGCGGGGATGAGCAGTTCTTC.

DNA of the CDR3: TGTGCCACCAGCAGAGATTCAGGGTACGATGAGCAGTTCTTC. As protein: CATSRDSGYDEQFF. The gene calls are TRBV15 and TRBJ2-1; possible D gene TRBD1, 5 bases. Trimming stripped 0 bases from V and 8 bases from J, with 11 bases between. CDR1 and CDR2 from the germline V gene are LNHNV and YYDKDF (reference sequence). This CDR3 has 14 residues.

This chain joins TRBV6-6 and TRBJ2-1; 8 nucleotides match TRBD1. Germline assignment: CDR1 MNHNY and CDR2 SVGAGI (reference sequence). The CDR3 has 11 residues. Unmatched junction bases numbered 5, after V lost 5 bases and J lost 14 bases. This CDR3 reads CASSTRTGKFF. Here the CDR3 DNA reads TGTGCCAGCAGTACCCGGACAGGGAAGTTCTTC.

The genes are TRBV6-1 and TRBJ2-3, with a possible D match to TRBD1 (5 bases). There are 15 residues in the CDR3. Deletions cut 3 bases from V and 1 base from J, with 11 bases between. Germline values: CDR1 MNHNS, CDR2 SASEGT. The CDR3, as DNA: TGTGCCAGCAGTGATAGTCTAGGGGGCACAGATACGCAGTATTTT. This translates into CASSDSLGGTDTQYF.

The chain carries TRBV11-2 and TRBJ2-1; tentative D call: TRBD2 (5 bases). V was pared by 6 bases and J by 4 bases, with 16 bases between. Germline loops: CDR1 SGHAT, CDR2 FQNNGV. CDR3 length: 15 amino acids. This CDR3 is CASSPSEGLYNEQFF. CDR3 nucleotides: TGTGCCAGCAGTCCGAGCGAGGGCCTTTACAATGAGCAGTTCTTC.

The chain is built from TRBV6-5 and TRBJ2-7; TRBD1 aligns across 10 bases. This CDR3 is 12 amino acids long. CDR1 is MNHEY, CDR2 SVGAGI, per germline. V shed 11 bases and J 5 bases; nucleotides not matched to a gene: 6. The CDR3 DNA reads TGTGCCGTCCGGGACAGGGGTAACGAGCAGTACTTC. It is translated as CAVRDRGNEQYF.

The V and J genes are TRBV29-1 and TRBJ1-1; tentatively, D is TRBD1 (6 bases). Germline V gene data show CDR1 as SQVTM and CDR2 as ANQGSEA. The CDR3 consists of 12 residues. Deletions cut 7 bases from V and 7 bases from J, with 16 bases between. DNA for the CDR3: TGCAGCGGAAAAAGGGGGGGCGGTGAAGCTTTCTTT. It translates to CSGKRGGGEAFF.

This chain joins TRBV11-2 and TRBJ2-7; 14 nucleotides line up with TRBD2. Germline V CDR1 and CDR2: SGHAT, FQNNGV. The CDR3 runs to 16 residues. The trim removed 4 bases at V and 6 bases at J, leaving 8 bases unmatched. CDR3 coding DNA: TGTGCCAGCAGCTGGGGACTAGCGGGGGCCCTGCGCGAGCAGTACTTC. This gives the protein CASSWGLAGALREQYF. The whole variable domain, filled in from reference TRBV11-2 and TRBJ2-7, reads EAGVAQSPRYKIIEKRQSVAFWCNPISGHATLYWYQQILGQGPKLLIQFQNNGVVDDSQLPKDRFSAERLKGVDSTLKIQPAKLEDSAVYLCASSWGLAGALREQYFGPGTRLTVT.

The chain is built from TRBV28 and TRBJ1-4; possibly TRBD1 for D (5 bases). Trimming shortened V by 8 bases and J by 0 bases, and 7 bases separated the two germline ends. CDR1 MDHEN and CDR2 SYDVKM come from the germline V gene. The CDR3 extends over 13 amino acids. CDR3 loop: CASLQATNEKLFF. The CDR3 nucleotides are TGTGCCAGCCTACAGGCAACTAATGAAAAACTGTTTTTT.

The J gene is TRBJ1-3, the V gene TRBV5-1, with D possibly matching TRBD1 (5 bases). This CDR3 spans 17 amino acids. Trimming left V 4 bases short and J 2 bases short, with 19 bases between. Germline CDR1 and CDR2: SGHRS and YFSETQ. The CDR3 DNA is TGCGCCAGCAGCCCCGGGGGTGGAGGGAAGGCTGGAAACACCATATATTTT. As protein: CASSPGGGGKAGNTIYF.

Comment on this clone: The junction departs from germline at one end; a sequencing error may be responsible. The rearrangement joins TRBV7-9 to TRBJ2-7, with 11 bases identical to TRBD1. Germline CDR1 and CDR2: SEHNR and FQNEAQ (reference sequence). This CDR3 is 15 amino acids long. The CDR3 nucleotides are TGTGCCAGCAGTTCCGACCGGGACAGGGGGTCCTCCAGGAGGTTC. Translating gives CASSSDRDRGSSRRF.

V and J are TRBV7-9 and TRBJ2-1; TRBD2 matches 9 bases. The V and J ends lost 2 bases and 9 bases, in that order; junction bases with no gene match: 17. The CDR3 has 18 amino acids. Germline CDR1 is SEHNR and CDR2 is FQNEAQ (reference sequence). This CDR3 is CASSLRVGLAQLGPEQFF. CDR3 nucleotide sequence: TGTGCCAGCAGCTTAAGGGTCGGACTAGCGCAACTGGGGCCTGAGCAGTTCTTC.